This record covers a single T cell receptor beta chain. The antigen is not known. This sample is drawn from a study of shared clonotypes between healthy human individuals. Healthy HIV-negative adults without recent acute infections or vaccinations served as donors. Study-wide results and limits: The generation probabilities recorded for non-shared clonotypes fell below those of clonotypes shared by all four donors. Memory subsets generally showed lower estimated richness than naive subsets.

The CDR3 is made up of 14 amino acids. Germline V gives CDR1 SNHLY, CDR2 FYNNEI. Germline trimming cut 6 bases from V and 8 bases from J; bases unmatched to any gene: 7. Using immunoSEQ multiplex PCR, the repertoire was profiled, and TCRdb retains in-frame clones only, with some absent. The sample shows 300,000 to 400,000 clones, around two thirds of them seen only once. The clonotype was recovered from a man aged 25 to 40 in good health. The chain couples TRBV2 to TRBJ1-2, with 12 bases lining up with TRBD1. Sequencing used memory CD4+ T cells sorted from blood. The subset here: CD45RA-negative fraction. In DNA form, the CDR3 reads TGTGCCAGCAGGGGGGACAGGGGGCGCGGAGGCTACACCTTC. Residues: CASRGDRGRGGYTF. Full variable domain (rest looked up from reference TRBV2 and TRBJ1-2): EPEVTQTPSHQVTQMGQEVILRCVPISNHLYFYWYRQILGQKVEFLVSFYNNEISEKSEIFDDQFSVERPDGSNFTLKIRSTKLEDSAMYFCASRGDRGRGGYTFGSGTRLTVV.